This T cell receptor (beta chain) is drawn from a study of molecular identifiers for immune sequencing clone quantification. Study-wide results and caveats: Jurkat TCR RNA spiked in from one cell (amid roughly 970,000 naive cells) was reportedly detectable. Underestimated sizes of highly expanded clones could result from identical TCR molecules that share a barcode.

The CDR3 is 16 amino acids. The germline gives CDR1 SGHAT, CDR2 FQNNGV. J was trimmed by 6 bases and V by 11 bases; bases with no gene match: 19. TCRdb re-called the PCR reads with MiXCR, one entry per CDR3 protein. This sample yields about 640,000 distinct CDR3 sequences, of which approximately 20% are seen a single time; roughly 0.83% belongs to the top ten. This clonotype was observed a few times. Its antigen is still unknown. Libraries of naive CD8 cells were prepared from around 18,000 to 910,000 sorted cells using 10%, 30% or 50% RNA. This chain connects TRBV11-2 to TRBJ2-7; 10 positions agree with TRBD1. This TCR derives from a human donor in good health. Some libraries in this study had Jurkat cell RNA spiked in. Material for sequencing was naive CD8+ T cells from blood, with Jurkat cell RNA spiked in. Described subset: FACS-sorted CD8+CD4-CCR7+CD45RA+ naive T cells. The CDR3 region is CAGTPPPGQGPSEQYF. The CDR3 DNA reads TGTGCCGGCACCCCCCCACCGGGACAGGGGCCCTCCGAGCAGTACTTC.